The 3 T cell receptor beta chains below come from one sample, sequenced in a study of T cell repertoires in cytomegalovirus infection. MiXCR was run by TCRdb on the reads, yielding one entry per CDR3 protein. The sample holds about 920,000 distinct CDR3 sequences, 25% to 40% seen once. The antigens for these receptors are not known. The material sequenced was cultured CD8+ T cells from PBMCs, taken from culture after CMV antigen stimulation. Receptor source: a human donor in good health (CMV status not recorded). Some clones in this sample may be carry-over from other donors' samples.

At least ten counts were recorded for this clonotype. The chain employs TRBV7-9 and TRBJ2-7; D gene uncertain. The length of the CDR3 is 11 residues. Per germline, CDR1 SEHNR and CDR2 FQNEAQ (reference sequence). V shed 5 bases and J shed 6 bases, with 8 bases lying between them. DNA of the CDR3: TGTGCCAGCAGCCCGGACCTCGAGCAGTACGTC. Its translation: CASSPDLEQYV.

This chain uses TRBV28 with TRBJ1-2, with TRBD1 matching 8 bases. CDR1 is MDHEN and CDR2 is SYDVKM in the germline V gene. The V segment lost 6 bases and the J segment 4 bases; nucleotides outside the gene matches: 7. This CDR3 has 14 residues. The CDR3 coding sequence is TGTGCCAGCAGCCAGACAGGGGACCTCTATGGCTACACCTTC. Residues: CASSQTGDLYGYTF.

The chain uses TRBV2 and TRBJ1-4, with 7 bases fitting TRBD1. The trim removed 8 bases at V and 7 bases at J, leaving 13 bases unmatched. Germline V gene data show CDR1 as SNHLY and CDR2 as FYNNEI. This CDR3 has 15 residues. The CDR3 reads CASETTGSVGEKLFF. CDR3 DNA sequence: TGTGCCAGCGAAACGACAGGGTCGGTCGGTGAAAAACTGTTTTTT.